This record concerns one T cell receptor (beta chain) sequence. The antigen remains undetermined. The missing CDR3 end, 3 residues past where the read stops, is filled in from the germline J gene. The sample belongs to a study of T cells in women clearing cervical HPV infection. Notes on the study in general: CIN3+ cases had significantly higher TCR richness than controls; evenness did not differ.

TCRdb keeps only in-frame clones here, not all; method: immunoSEQ multiplex PCR. The ten most abundant clones cover under 20% of a sample with about 28,000 clones. Prevalent HPV16 infections were excluded; only incident single HPV16 infections included. With V trimmed by 0 bases and J by 0 bases, 4 bases remained unmatched. This CDR3 region has 17 residues. The V gene's germline CDR1 is SGHVS and CDR2 FQNEAQ. The sequence derives from a woman between 18 and 69 years old with a cervical HPV16 infection that either progressed to CIN3+ or cleared (not recorded which). What was sequenced was blood buffy coat. This rearrangement joins TRBV7-8 to TRBJ1-5; 8 bases are a match to TRBD1. The CDR3 reads CASSLAGQGYSNQPQHF. The covered CDR3 bases are TGTGCCAGCAGCTTAGCAGGACAGGGTTATAGCAATCAGCCC.